The rows below give T cell receptor beta chains drawn from one sample of a study of blood T cell repertoires in COVID-19. Some clones are missing from TCRdb's copy, which holds only in-frame ones; the method was immunoSEQ multiplex PCR. The table lists around 70,000 clones, approximately 80% of them singletons. The sample comprised peripheral blood. The receptor set was obtained from a woman of 80 years or more with active or convalescent COVID-19. CDR3s include the opening cysteine and the closing phenylalanine or tryptophan. The order of the fields is CDR3 protein, CDR3 DNA, D gene, clone size, J gene, V gene. The D gene is left open where the match is weak. Size is omitted from some rows. Given values are once, few, many or a class for expanded clones.

CASSSLGRGSYYEQYF	TGTGCCAGCAGTTCCTTGGGCAGGGGTAGTTACTACGAGCAGTACTTC	NA	NA	TRBJ2-7	TRBV6-5
CASSTGRWLNTEAFF	TGTGCCAGCAGCACGGGAAGGTGGTTGAACACTGAAGCTTTCTTT	NA	NA	TRBJ1-1	TRBV7-2
CASSQDRDSGGRTGELFF	TGTGCCAGCAGCCAAGATCGTGATAGCGGGGGGCGGACCGGGGAGCTGTTTTTT	TRBD2	once	TRBJ2-2	TRBV3-1/TRBV3-2
CASSRTFLGNTIYF	TGTGCCAGCAGCCGGACATTCTTAGGAAACACCATATATTTT	NA	NA	TRBJ1-3	TRBV5-5
CAWSKGTGVHTGELFF	TGTGCCTGGAGTAAGGGGACAGGGGTCCACACCGGGGAGCTGTTTTTT	TRBD1	NA	TRBJ2-2	TRBV30
CASSPLNSPLHF	TGTGCCAGCAGTCCCCTCAATTCACCCCTCCACTTT	NA	medium-sized	TRBJ1-6	TRBV6-2/TRBV6-3
CASSPRGTSGFYNEQFF	TGTGCCAGCAGCCCAAGAGGGACTAGCGGTTTCTACAATGAGCAGTTCTTC	TRBD2	few	TRBJ2-1	TRBV7-2
CASRRGAGAYEQYF	TGTGCCAGCAGGAGGGGGGCGGGGGCCTACGAGCAGTACTTC	NA	NA	TRBJ2-7	TRBV2
CATSKDRGLGSTEAFF	TGTGCCACCAGTAAGGACAGGGGCCTGGGGAGCACTGAAGCTTTCTTT	TRBD1	once	TRBJ1-1	TRBV15
CASSEGLIREKLFF	TGTGCCAGTAGTGAGGGACTTATACGGGAAAAACTGTTTTTT	NA	NA	TRBJ1-4	TRBV19
CASSEGLGEETQYF	TGCGCCAGCAGCGAGGGACTAGGGGAAGAGACCCAGTACTTC	TRBD2	NA	TRBJ2-5	TRBV5-1
CASSLGGGASPLHF	TGTGCCAGCAGTTTAGGGGGGGGAGCTTCACCCCTCCACTTT	NA	NA	TRBJ1-6	TRBV27
CASSDTLRRRNQPQHF	TGTGCCAGCAGTGATACCCTAAGACGGAGAAATCAGCCCCAGCATTTT	NA	NA	TRBJ1-5	TRBV6-1
CSASKAGSRTDTQYF	TGCAGTGCTAGTAAGGCAGGGTCGAGAACAGATACGCAGTATTTT	NA	NA	TRBJ2-3	TRBV20-1
CASSLTSGPNTGELFF	TGCGCCAGCAGCTTGACTAGCGGGCCGAACACCGGGGAGCTGTTTTTT	TRBD2	few	TRBJ2-2	TRBV5-1
CASSPTSGISTDTQYF	TGTGCCAGCAGCCCCACTAGCGGGATTAGCACAGATACGCAGTATTTT	TRBD2	NA	TRBJ2-3	TRBV7-2
CASSKGGAPFSYEQYF	TGTGCCAGCAGTAAAGGGGGCGCCCCCTTCTCCTACGAGCAGTACTTC	TRBD1	NA	TRBJ2-7	TRBV28
CASSRRDSMSYEQYF	TGTGCCAGCAGCCGCCGGGACAGCATGTCTTACGAGCAGTACTTC	TRBD1	NA	TRBJ2-7	TRBV14
CASSSGTGGTQPQHF	TGTGCCAGCAGCTCCGGGACAGGGGGCACTCAGCCCCAGCATTTT	TRBD1	NA	TRBJ1-5	TRBV6-5
CASSLAQRKGVIYTQYF	TGTGCCAGCAGCTTAGCGCAGCGCAAAGGAGTCATTTATACGCAGTATTTT	NA	once	TRBJ2-3	TRBV7-2
CASSLVPSSYNEQFF	TGTGCCAGCAGCTTAGTCCCTAGCTCCTACAATGAGCAGTTCTTC	NA	NA	TRBJ2-1	TRBV7-2
CSVEITTSYTQYF	TGCAGCGTTGAAATTACAACCTCTTATACGCAGTATTTT	NA	NA	TRBJ2-3	TRBV29-1
CASSIDSGANVLTF	TGTGCCAGCAGTATAGACTCTGGGGCCAACGTCCTGACTTTC	NA	NA	TRBJ2-6	TRBV7-9
CATSGSDTYNSPLHF	TGTGCCACCAGCGGATCAGACACCTATAATTCACCCCTCCACTTT	NA	NA	TRBJ1-6	TRBV15
CASSLTTGAQPQHF	TGCGCCAGCAGCTTGACGACAGGGGCCCAGCCCCAGCATTTT	TRBD1	few	TRBJ1-5	TRBV5-1
CASSLDRLLGHEQFF	TGTGCCAGCAGCTTAGATCGTCTACTAGGCCATGAGCAGTTCTTC	NA	NA	TRBJ2-1	TRBV7-9
CASSPRWQETQYF	TGCGCCAGCAGCCCACGGTGGCAAGAGACCCAGTACTTC	NA	NA	TRBJ2-5	TRBV4-3
CVRSPPAGGASNEQYF	TGTGTCAGAAGCCCACCCGCAGGGGGCGCGTCGAACGAGCAGTACTTC	NA	NA	TRBJ2-7	TRBV7-5
CASSLQDQETQYF	TGTGCCAGTAGTCTACAGGACCAAGAGACCCAGTACTTC	NA	NA	TRBJ2-5	TRBV19
CASSGQPREQYF	TGTGCCAGCAGTGGACAGCCCCGAGAGCAGTACTTC	NA	NA	TRBJ2-7	TRBV14
CASSYSGSSYEQYF	TGCGCCAGCAGCTATAGCGGGAGCTCCTACGAGCAGTACTTC	TRBD2	NA	TRBJ2-7	TRBV5-1
CASSDRGGFNEQFF	TGTGCCAGCAGTGACCGCGGGGGGTTCAATGAGCAGTTCTTC	TRBD2	NA	TRBJ2-1	TRBV2
CASLPPGGYTQYF	TGTGCCAGCCTCCCCCCGGGGGGGTATACGCAGTATTTT	TRBD2	NA	TRBJ2-3	TRBV28
CAWSRAGLGTQHF	TGTGCCTGGAGTCGGGCAGGGCTAGGGACCCAGCATTTT	NA	few	TRBJ1-5	TRBV30
CASSLEIAGDTQYF	TGTGCCAGCAGCTTAGAAATAGCCGGGGATACGCAGTATTTT	NA	NA	TRBJ2-3	TRBV7-2
CASSFYDRLDYGYTF	TGTGCCAGCAGCTTCTACGACAGGTTGGACTATGGCTACACCTTC	NA	NA	TRBJ1-2	TRBV5-6
CASSWGGLQGRNEQFF	TGCGCCAGCAGCTGGGGTGGGCTACAGGGGCGCAATGAGCAGTTCTTC	TRBD1	NA	TRBJ2-1	TRBV5-1
CAWSATGRNQPQHF	TGTGCCTGGAGTGCGACAGGCCGCAATCAGCCCCAGCATTTT	NA	few	TRBJ1-5	TRBV30
CASSRLGTGYDYGYTF	TGTGCCAGCAGCCGACTCGGGACAGGGTATGACTATGGCTACACCTTC	TRBD1	few	TRBJ1-2	TRBV4-2
CASSLAASGRISDTQYF	TGTGCCAGCAGCTTAGCGGCTAGCGGGAGGATCTCAGATACGCAGTATTTT	TRBD2	NA	TRBJ2-3	TRBV13
CASSYSGGADGYTF	TGTGCCAGCAGTTACTCGGGGGGGGCGGATGGCTACACCTTC	NA	NA	TRBJ1-2	TRBV6-5
CAWNKRGGTDTQYF	TGTGCCTGGAACAAGCGGGGGGGCACAGATACGCAGTATTTT	TRBD2	once	TRBJ2-3	TRBV30
CASSLRLGLAGLEQYF	TGTGCCAGCAGTTTAAGGCTCGGGCTAGCGGGTCTCGAGCAGTACTTC	TRBD2	NA	TRBJ2-7	TRBV27
CASSLTGPGTGSHEQYF	TGCGCCAGCAGCTTGACTGGGCCCGGGACAGGGTCTCACGAGCAGTACTTC	TRBD1	NA	TRBJ2-7	TRBV5-1
CASSYVRTGGYSNQPQHF	TGTGCCAGCAGTTACGTAAGGACAGGGGGTTATAGCAATCAGCCCCAGCATTTT	TRBD1	NA	TRBJ1-5	TRBV6-2/TRBV6-3
CASSFTSGTTGEQYF	TGCGCCAGCAGCTTTACTAGCGGGACCACGGGGGAGCAGTACTTC	TRBD2	NA	TRBJ2-7	TRBV5-1
CASSPPTTGGGQPQHF	TGTGCCAGCAGCCCCCCGACGACAGGGGGCGGTCAGCCCCAGCATTTT	TRBD1	NA	TRBJ1-5	TRBV28